A selection of T cell receptor beta chains follows, all from one sample in a study of T cells in Graves' hyperthyroidism and ophthalmopathy. Using its own MiXCR run on the multiplex PCR reads, TCRdb lists one record per CDR3 protein. This table has about 360,000 distinct CDR3 sequences, 19% appearing once. The sample was blood. All receptors come from a woman aged 18 to 35 with Graves' hyperthyroidism. CDR3s include the opening cysteine and the closing phenylalanine or tryptophan. A D gene is named only where the DNA matches it firmly. Size is stated for part of the rows, as once, few or many counts, or as a class when the clone is expanded.

TRBJ2-7 | TRBV28 | . | . | CASSPPDHGSYEQYF | TGTGCCAGCAGCCCCCCGGACCATGGGTCCTACGAGCAGTACTTC
TRBJ2-7 | TRBV2 | TRBD1 | many | CASKGQGGYEQYF | TGTGCCAGCAAGGGACAGGGAGGCTACGAGCAGTACTTC
TRBJ2-5 | TRBV20-1 | . | many | CSAWSDTTQYF | TGCAGTGCTTGGTCTGACACGACCCAGTACTTC
TRBJ2-2 | TRBV11-2 | . | . | CASSLNAGELFF | TGTGCCAGCAGCCTAAACGCCGGGGAGCTGTTTTTT
TRBJ1-2 | TRBV20-1 | . | many | CSARDEAGNYGYTF | TGCAGTGCTAGAGATGAGGCGGGGAACTATGGCTACACCTTC
TRBJ1-1 | TRBV6-1 | . | many | CASSEPGQGLNTEAFF | TGTGCCAGCAGTGAACCCGGGCAGGGGCTGAACACTGAAGCTTTCTTT
TRBJ1-3 | TRBV7-8 | TRBD1 | . | CASSLGQARTPGNTIYF | TGTGCCAGCAGCCTTGGACAGGCTCGAACCCCGGGAAACACCATATATTTT
TRBJ1-1 | TRBV18 | . | many | CASSPFGTGVDAFF | TGTGCCAGCTCACCATTCGGGACCGGGGTTGACGCTTTCTTT
TRBJ1-2 | TRBV6-5 | . | . | CASSFRVSGGYTF | TGTGCCAGCAGTTTCAGGGTTTCGGGTGGCTACACCTTC
TRBJ2-7 | TRBV19 | TRBD2 | . | CATSFAGVSSYEQYF | TGTGCCACCTCTTTTGCGGGAGTGAGCTCCTACGAGCAGTACTTC
TRBJ1-6 | TRBV27 | . | many | CASSLSSRVSPLHF | TGTGCCAGCAGTTTATCGTCCAGGGTTTCACCCCTCCACTTT
TRBJ1-1 | TRBV12-3/TRBV12-4 | . | many | CASSFQGTNTEAFF | TGTGCCAGCAGTTTTCAGGGCACGAACACTGAAGCTTTCTTT
TRBJ1-3 | TRBV12-3/TRBV12-4 | . | many | CASSSAGLLSGNTIYF | TGTGCCAGCAGTTCCGCAGGGTTGCTCTCTGGAAACACCATATATTTT
TRBJ2-7 | TRBV2 | . | many | CASRSTAYSYEQYF | TGTGCCAGCAGGTCGACAGCATATTCCTACGAGCAGTACTTC
TRBJ2-2 | TRBV7-2 | TRBD2 | many | CASSLALAGAGELFF | TGTGCCAGCAGCCTGGCCCTAGCGGGGGCCGGGGAGCTGTTTTTT
TRBJ2-7 | TRBV7-8 | . | many | CATLGVSYEQYF | TGTGCCACCTTGGGGGTCTCCTACGAGCAGTACTTC
TRBJ1-5 | TRBV20-1 | . | many | CSARFNQAGVNQPQHF | TGCAGTGCTAGATTCAACCAAGCCGGTGTTAATCAGCCCCAGCATTTT
TRBJ1-1 | TRBV27 | . | many | CASSPTRGSRGAFF | TGTGCCAGCAGTCCCACCCGGGGCAGCCGGGGAGCTTTCTTT
TRBJ2-5 | TRBV11-1 | . | many | CASTSLGFQETQYF | TGTGCCAGCACCTCCCTGGGGTTTCAAGAGACCCAGTACTTC
TRBJ1-1 | TRBV6-5 | . | . | CASSYLLGTDAFF | TGTGCCAGCAGTTACTTACTGGGCACTGATGCTTTCTTT
TRBJ1-1 | TRBV6-5 | . | . | CASSYRDVRNTEAFF | TGTGCCAGCAGTTACCGGGACGTGAGAAACACTGAAGCTTTCTTT
TRBJ1-2 | TRBV19 | . | few | CASSPLDRFGYGYTF | TGTGCCAGTAGCCCCCTAGACAGGTTTGGCTATGGCTACACCTTC
TRBJ2-7 | TRBV3-1 | TRBD2 | . | CASSLAGVSSYEQYF | TGTGCCAGCAGCCTAGCGGGGGTTAGCTCCTACGAGCAGTACTTC
TRBJ1-1 | TRBV19 | . | . | CASSNGMNTEAFF | TGTGCCAGTAGTAACGGAATGAACACTGAAGCTTTCTTT
TRBJ2-5 | TRBV2 | TRBD2 | many | CASSTDSGGPQTQYF | TGTGCCAGCAGTACCGATAGCGGGGGGCCCCAGACCCAGTACTTC
TRBJ1-1 | TRBV20-1 | . | many | CSARDFQRFLNTEAFF | TGCAGTGCTAGAGATTTTCAGCGGTTTTTGAACACTGAAGCTTTCTTT
TRBJ2-7 | TRBV12-3/TRBV12-4 | TRBD1 | . | CASSGGTGYNEQYF | TGTGCCAGCAGTGGGGGGACAGGGTACAACGAGCAGTACTTC
TRBJ2-5 | TRBV28 | TRBD2 | . | CASEAGGGETQYF | TGTGCCAGTGAAGCGGGAGGGGGGGAGACCCAGTACTTC
TRBJ1-3 | TRBV6-1 | . | . | CASSDLGTLGNTIYF | TGTGCCAGCAGTGATCTCGGGACTCTAGGAAACACCATATATTTT
TRBJ1-2 | TRBV5-1 | . | many | CASSLEGTNGYTF | TGCGCCAGCAGCTTGGAGGGGACTAATGGCTACACCTTC
TRBJ1-6 | TRBV6-1 | . | . | CASRRDTRGDNSPLHF | TGTGCCAGCAGAAGAGACACCCGTGGGGATAATTCACCCCTCCACTTT
TRBJ2-7 | TRBV25-1 | TRBD1 | many | CASTPGTAFSYEQYF | TGTGCCAGCACCCCCGGGACAGCCTTCTCCTACGAGCAGTACTTC
TRBJ2-5 | TRBV10-3 | TRBD1 | many | CASRATGGQETQYF | TGTGCCAGCCGGGCAACAGGGGGGCAAGAGACCCAGTACTTC
TRBJ1-1 | TRBV4-2 | . | many | CASSQDELREAFF | TGTGCCAGCAGCCAAGATGAATTAAGAGAAGCTTTCTTT
TRBJ2-2 | TRBV29-1 | TRBD1 | many | CSVSQGTGELFF | TGCAGCGTCTCACAGGGGACCGGGGAGCTGTTTTTT
TRBJ2-5 | TRBV27 | . | many | CASSPSWGGLQETQYF | TGTGCCAGCAGTCCCAGCTGGGGCGGACTTCAAGAGACCCAGTACTTC
TRBJ2-7 | TRBV11-1 | TRBD2 | few | CASGKTSGLNYEQYF | TGTGCCAGCGGGAAGACTAGCGGCCTCAACTACGAGCAGTACTTC
TRBJ2-7 | TRBV11-2 | . | many | CASSPRTVGDYEQYF | TGTGCCAGCAGCCCGAGGACAGTCGGGGACTACGAGCAGTACTTC
TRBJ2-2 | TRBV20-1 | . | many | CSARDFRPAGRTGELFF | TGCAGTGCTAGAGATTTTCGTCCGGCAGGCCGAACCGGGGAGCTGTTTTTT
TRBJ2-5 | TRBV2 | TRBD1 | many | CASGQDSTQETQYF | TGTGCCAGCGGACAGGACAGTACTCAAGAGACCCAGTACTTC
TRBJ2-6 | TRBV13 | . | few | CASSLGRVLLSGANVLTF | TGTGCCAGCAGCTTAGGCCGAGTCCTCCTCTCTGGGGCCAACGTCCTGACTTTC
TRBJ2-5 | TRBV24-1 | . | many | CATSEPSWQGGAQETQYF | TGTGCCACCAGTGAACCCTCATGGCAGGGTGGGGCCCAAGAGACCCAGTACTTC
TRBJ2-2 | TRBV24-1 | . | many | CATSEFDVLPNTGELFF | TGTGCCACCAGTGAGTTTGACGTCCTACCGAACACCGGGGAGCTGTTTTTT
TRBJ2-7 | TRBV11-2 | TRBD2 | . | CASSLPGGRSNEQYF | TGTGCCAGCAGCCTGCCTGGCGGGAGGTCCAACGAGCAGTACTTC
TRBJ2-1 | TRBV7-9 | TRBD2 | few | CASSLYSGGSNEQFF | TGTGCCAGCAGCTTGTATAGCGGGGGTTCCAATGAGCAGTTCTTC
TRBJ1-1 | TRBV5-1 | TRBD1 | . | CASTGTGDMSTEAFF | TGCGCCAGTACCGGGACAGGGGATATGAGTACTGAAGCTTTCTTT